This T cell receptor (beta chain) is drawn from a study of human T cells and chemical hapten exposure. CDR1 and CDR2 from the germline V gene are PRHDT and FYEKMQ (reference sequence). Trimming removed 3 bases at V and 8 bases at J, with 18 bases between. The CDR3 covers 15 residues. This clonotype was recorded at least ten times. Original handling: Sampled TCR counts reached a median of 95,638 per sample, with values ranging from about 23,224 to 700,000. TCRdb used MiXCR to reprocess the RACE reads, holding one entry per CDR3 protein. TCRdb assigned the V and J calls; the authors' analysis was not used. The sample carries about 45,000 distinct CDR3 sequences, around 4.5% recorded once. The time point: healthy volunteer bleed at 2 weeks. Total RNA extraction was carried out from unfractionated whole blood.

This chain uses TRBV13 with TRBJ2-3, with D tentatively TRBD2 (5 bases). The source material was whole blood. This receptor was identified in a human donor in good health. Some clones in this sample may be carry-over from other donors' samples. The CDR3 sequence: CASSFFLAGGGTQYF. DNA for the CDR3: TGTGCCAGCAGCTTTTTTTTGGCAGGAGGTGGTACGCAGTATTTT.